This entry concerns a single T cell receptor (beta chain). Germline V gives CDR1 MDHEN, CDR2 SYDVKM. The CDR3 is 14 residues long. Trimming took off 3 bases at V and 8 bases at J, with 16 bases between the two ends. In the original processing: Estimated nucleated cell counts came from reference gene primer amplification. Repertoires were generated with immunoSEQ multiplex PCR, while TCRdb's copy carries only in-frame clones and drops some. The V and J calls and clone size come from that table; D and trimming were worked out from the DNA. This sample has a few hundred thousand clones; 87% occur once, and the top ten carry around 10%. The record originates from a study of blood T cell repertoires in COVID-19.

The receptor was isolated from a woman between 18 and 30 years old who had recovered from COVID-19. Sequencing was done on a sample of PBMCs or T cells enriched from blood (not recorded which). The chain uses TRBV28 and TRBJ1-2; D is uncertain. The CDR3 bases are TGTGCCAGCAGTTTCCGGGCCCTTACGGGGGGCTACACCTTC. Its translation is CASSFRALTGGYTF.